What follows describes a single T cell receptor (beta chain). Its antigen is unknown. Brentuximab vedotin exposure varied among the patients, all of whom had relapsed after autologous stem cell transplantation. Clones were read by immunoSEQ multiplex PCR, and TCRdb kept only the in-frame ones, dropping some. The table has 25,000 to 35,000 clones, around 71% seen once; the top ten hold 3.3%. The sample is drawn from a study of PD-1 blockade in classical Hodgkin lymphoma. Study-wide results and caveats: Researchers reported that CD4+ TCR diversity, though not CD8+, rose significantly by C4D1. Reported findings placed baseline TCR diversity lower in newly diagnosed patients (compared with healthy donors). The diversity seen at baseline in complete responders resembled that of newly diagnosed patients. Nothing has yet pinned down what causes the repertoire differences, possibly disease activity or prior therapy.

This CDR3 has 13 amino acids. Deletions cut 5 bases from V and 4 bases from J, with 11 bases between. Germline assignment: CDR1 LNHDA and CDR2 SQIVND (reference sequence). V and J are TRBV19 and TRBJ1-1, with no clear D. This TCR was recovered from a human donor with classical Hodgkin lymphoma. The sample was peripheral blood mononuclear cells (PBMCs), taken before the second cycle of nivolumab. CDR3 sequence (DNA): TGTGCCAGTAGTTATTACTTGAGCACTGAAGCTTTCTTT. Translation: CASSYYLSTEAFF.